These T cell receptor beta chains were read from a single sample in a study of T cells after somatic rescue of genetic block. Generated by immunoSEQ multiplex PCR, the TCRdb table keeps only in-frame clones and is missing some. The table shows tens of thousands of clones, with approximately 90% occurring only once. Sequencing was carried out using peripheral blood mononuclear cells (PBMCs). The receptors stem from a woman in her late teens or twenties. The CDR3 runs from the conserved cysteine through the conserved F or W. The D gene is left open where the match is weak. Rows give clone size only sometimes, using once, few, many, or a class for an expanded clone.

J,V,D,size,length,CDR3,DNA
TRBJ2-2,TRBV21-1,.,.,20,CASSKALGRLKADNTGELFF,TGTGCCAGCAGCAAAGCGCTAGGCAGACTCAAGGCGGACAACACCGGGGAGCTGTTTTTT
TRBJ1-1,TRBV16,.,.,13,CASSRSRGVEAFF,TGTGCCAGCAGCCGCAGTAGGGGTGTAGAAGCTTTCTTT
TRBJ1-2,TRBV4-3,TRBD1,once,13,CASSLSTGAGYTF,TGCGCCAGCAGCCTATCGACAGGGGCTGGCTACACCTTC
TRBJ1-5,TRBV19,.,.,18,CASSIQGLGAPPDQPQHF,TGTGCCAGTAGTATCCAGGGGCTCGGCGCCCCACCGGATCAGCCCCAGCATTTT
TRBJ2-7,TRBV27,.,.,13,CASSPGSSYEQYF,TGTGCCAGCAGCCCCGGGAGCTCCTACGAGCAGTACTTC
TRBJ2-7,TRBV27,.,.,14,CASSLSRPSYEQYF,TGTGCCAGCAGTTTATCGAGACCCTCCTACGAGCAGTACTTC
TRBJ2-7,TRBV19,.,once,13,CASSIRVSYEQYF,TGTGCCAGTAGTATAAGGGTCTCCTACGAGCAGTACTTC
TRBJ2-1,TRBV5-1,TRBD1,.,14,CASRPRTGGDEQFF,TGCGCCAGCAGACCAAGGACAGGGGGCGATGAGCAGTTCTTC
TRBJ1-2,TRBV13,.,.,15,CASSLKDGQIGGYTF,TGTGCCAGCAGCTTAAAGGACGGACAGATCGGTGGCTACACCTTC
TRBJ1-5,TRBV6-6,.,.,15,CASTQYRVGNQPQHF,TGTGCCAGCACCCAATATAGGGTGGGCAATCAGCCCCAGCATTTT
TRBJ1-5,TRBV7-8,.,.,15,CASTVDTGSRQPQHF,TGTGCCAGCACGGTGGATACAGGGAGTCGTCAGCCCCAGCATTTT
TRBJ2-7,TRBV28,TRBD1,.,14,CASNKQGMGYEQYF,TGTGCCAGCAACAAACAGGGGATGGGCTACGAGCAGTACTTC
TRBJ2-3,TRBV27,.,.,15,CASSLLGSRADTQYF,TGTGCCAGCAGTTTATTGGGTAGCAGGGCAGATACGCAGTATTTT
TRBJ2-1,TRBV29-1,.,.,17,CSVEGFPLSVFYNEQFF,TGCAGCGTTGAAGGCTTCCCCCTTAGTGTTTTTTACAATGAGCAGTTCTTC
TRBJ1-1,TRBV1,.,.,13,CTSPNLTGPEAFF,TGCACCAGCCCGAACCTGACAGGCCCTGAAGCTTTCTTT
TRBJ1-6,TRBV5-1,.,.,15,CASSFGPVWYSPLHF,TGCGCCAGCAGCTTCGGACCCGTTTGGTATTCACCCCTCCACTTT
TRBJ2-7,TRBV13,.,.,11,CASSLSYEQYF,TGTGCCAGCAGCCTATCCTACGAGCAGTACTTC
TRBJ1-2,TRBV4-3,.,.,11,CASSQGGVGTF,TGCGCCAGCAGCCAAGGTGGGGTGGGCACCTTC